The T cell receptor beta chain under discussion was sequenced for a study of regulatory T cells in long-lasting Graves disease. For this clonotype: Antigen unknown.

Overall study findings and caveats: Persistent Graves' cases showed lower TCR diversity than newly diagnosed cases.

For TCR beta, libraries came from iRepertoire HTBI primers and Arm-PCR of CDR3 regions. Each CDR3 protein gets one entry after TCRdb re-called the multiplex PCR reads with MiXCR. The sample has about 320,000 distinct CDR3 sequences; over 15% are singletons. Trimming removed 2 bases from V and 1 base from J, with 9 bases in between. The CDR3 spans 14 residues. CDR1 is SQVTM, CDR2 ANQGSEA, per germline. Time point of the sample: newly diagnosed GD, antithyroid drugs for less than 3 months. PBMCs provided the RNA from which the TCR library was made. The specimen was peripheral blood mononuclear cells (PBMCs), collected at new diagnosis, from a patient treated with antithyroid drugs. This sequence was found in a female donor with Graves disease. The chain uses TRBV29-1 and TRBJ1-3; D gene ambiguous. The CDR3 coding sequence is TGCAGCGTTGAAAAGGGAGGGTCTGGAAACACCATATATTTT. Residues: CSVEKGGSGNTIYF.